This T cell receptor (beta chain) appears in the sequencing data of a study of blood T cell repertoires in COVID-19. Per the germline V gene, CDR1 is LNHDA and CDR2 is SQIVND (reference sequence). V was pared by 2 bases and J by 0 bases, with 8 bases between. The CDR3 length is 15 residues. As originally analysed: For nucleated cells, counts were estimated from reference gene primer amplification. Sequencing used immunoSEQ multiplex PCR; TCRdb keeps in-frame clones, though not all of them. From that table come the V and J calls and clone size; the DNA was used to work out D and trimming. The repertoire holds about 150,000 clones, with around 83% as singletons.

The TCR was taken from a woman aged 45-59 years with acute or convalescent COVID-19. Sequencing used peripheral blood. The chain carries TRBV19 and TRBJ1-3; D not resolved. CDR3 protein: CASSISLYSGNTIYF. The DNA of the CDR3 is TGTGCCAGTAGTATATCGCTATACTCTGGAAACACCATATATTTT.